This TCR beta chain originates from a study of cytomegalovirus exposure and HLA in healthy donors. General study results and limits: Highest at DRB1 and lowest at HLA-C, TCR association rates differed among HLA loci in a later analysis. The authors enumerated roughly 160 TCR beta chains as linked to cytomegalovirus.

PCR was performed using 60 Vbeta and 13 Jbeta primers. Profiling relied on immunoSEQ multiplex PCR, and the TCRdb table lists in-frame clones only, not all of them. The sample lists 140,000 or so clones, approximately 72% occurring once. With regard to this clone: Its antigen is not identified.

V dropped 4 bases and J dropped 3 bases, with 15 bases sitting between them. Germline assignment: CDR1 MNHEY and CDR2 SMNVEV (reference sequence). This CDR3 is built from 15 residues. The clonotype originates from a woman in her fifties or sixties in good health and CMV-seronegative. The V and J genes are TRBV27 and TRBJ1-2; D may be TRBD1 (6 bases). The sequenced sample was PBMCs. CDR3 amino acids: CASSSQGGEHYGYTF. DNA for the CDR3: TGTGCCAGCAGTTCCCAAGGGGGAGAGCACTATGGCTACACCTTC.